The 8 T cell receptor beta chains below all came from one sample that was sequenced in a study of blood T cell repertoires in COVID-19. Profiled with immunoSEQ multiplex PCR; TCRdb holds only in-frame clones, not every one. This table holds approximately 70,000 clones, around 93% found once. The sequencing input was peripheral blood. The receptors were sampled from a woman in her sixties with active COVID-19.

The chain joins TRBV10-2 to TRBJ2-1, with 10 bases aligning to TRBD2. This CDR3 has 15 residues. Germline trimming cut 5 bases from V and 2 bases from J; bases unmatched to any gene: 3. Germline lookup yields CDR1 WSHSY and CDR2 SAAADI. CDR3 in DNA: TGCGCCAGCAGTTTAAGCGGGAGGGCCTACAATGAGCAGTTCTTC. This encodes CASSLSGRAYNEQFF.

The gene calls are TRBV3-1 (or the pseudogene TRBV3-2) and TRBJ1-1; no clear D gene. The V gene lost 1 base and the J gene lost 5 bases, with 14 bases spanning the gap. This CDR3 has 15 residues. CDR1 is LGHDT and CDR2 is YNNKEL in the germline V gene (reference sequence). The CDR3 coding sequence is TGTGCCAGCAGCCAAGGGGCGGGCCCGGGGACTGAAGCTTTCTTT. This sequence encodes CASSQGAGPGTEAFF.

The rearrangement uses TRBV10-3 and TRBJ2-3; 8 nucleotides line up with TRBD2. Germline CDR1 ENHRY, CDR2 SYGVKD. The CDR3 runs to 15 residues. The V and J ends lost 3 bases and 0 bases, in that order; junction bases with no gene match: 2. The CDR3 sequence is CAISDSGASTDTQYF. The DNA of the CDR3 is TGTGCCATCAGTGATAGCGGGGCTAGCACAGATACGCAGTATTTT.

The chain carries TRBV15 and TRBJ1-5, with 7 bases fitting TRBD1. Germline CDR1 and CDR2: LNHNV and YYDKDF (reference sequence). The CDR3 runs to 17 residues. The V segment lost 3 bases and the J segment 1 base; nucleotides outside the gene matches: 9. CDR3 bases: TGTGCCACCAGCAGGGGTACAGGGGTTAGAAGCAATCAGCCCCAGCATTTT. Amino acids: CATSRGTGVRSNQPQHF.

The chain uses TRBV12-3 or TRBV12-4 and TRBJ2-3; 10 nucleotides agree with TRBD1. The CDR3 extends over 13 amino acids. The trim removed 8 bases at V and 4 bases at J, leaving 3 bases unmatched. CDR3 loop: CASGQGGPDTQYF. CDR3 sequence (DNA): TGTGCCAGCGGACAGGGGGGACCAGATACGCAGTATTTT.

The V and J genes are TRBV7-9 and TRBJ2-7, with TRBD2 matching over 11 bases. The trim removed 3 bases at V and 0 bases at J, leaving 4 bases unmatched. The CDR3 consists of 16 residues. The germline CDR1 and CDR2 sequences are SEHNR and FQNEAQ (reference sequence). The CDR3 protein is CASSLQLAGASYEQYF. CDR3 in DNA: TGTGCCAGCAGCTTGCAACTAGCGGGAGCCTCCTACGAGCAGTACTTC.

The rearrangement uses TRBV5-1 and TRBJ2-3; perhaps TRBD1 as D (7 bases). The CDR3 runs 15 residues. Looked up from germline, CDR1 is SGHRS and CDR2 is YFSETQ. Between the trimmed V and J ends, which lost 3 bases and 2 bases, there was a span of 13 bases. CDR3 residues: CASSSGDSLTDTQYF. The CDR3 DNA sequence: TGCGCCAGCAGCTCGGGGGACAGCCTCACAGATACGCAGTATTTT.

This clone came up once. The rearrangement joins TRBV6-5 to TRBJ1-5; tentative D call: TRBD1 (5 bases). CDR3 size: 15 residues. Germline CDR1 and CDR2: MNHEY and SVGAGI. The V gene lost 4 bases and the J gene lost 4 bases, with 14 bases spanning the gap. The CDR3, as DNA: TGTGCCAGCAGTTTGACCGGGGGTCGAAATCAGCCCCAGCATTTT. Protein product: CASSLTGGRNQPQHF.